This T cell receptor (beta chain) was sequenced for a study of cytomegalovirus exposure and HLA in healthy donors. Study-level information: A later analysis reported the same platform for the 110 or so validation repertoires and the approximately 670 first-cohort repertoires. Study-wide findings and caveats: TCR beta chains numbering under 200 were designated cytomegalovirus-associated. In vitro checks showed that a few CMV-associated chains really do target CMV antigens.

Per the germline V gene, CDR1 is MDHEN and CDR2 is SYDVKM. The CDR3 is 19 residues long. The V and J ends lost 1 base and 0 bases respectively, with 16 bases between them. In regard to this clone: The antigen is not known.

Data came from immunoSEQ multiplex PCR; TCRdb stores just in-frame clones and leaves some out. Among approximately 150,000 clones listed, almost 85% were seen once. This sequence joins TRBV28 and TRBJ2-6; TRBD2 might be the D (6 bases). The sequence came from a man younger than 40 in good health and CMV-seropositive. Specimen: PBMCs. The CDR3 DNA is TGTGCCAGCAGTTTATACCGCCCGGGACTGTCCTCTGGGGCCAACGTCCTGACTTTC. This sequence encodes CASSLYRPGLSSGANVLTF.